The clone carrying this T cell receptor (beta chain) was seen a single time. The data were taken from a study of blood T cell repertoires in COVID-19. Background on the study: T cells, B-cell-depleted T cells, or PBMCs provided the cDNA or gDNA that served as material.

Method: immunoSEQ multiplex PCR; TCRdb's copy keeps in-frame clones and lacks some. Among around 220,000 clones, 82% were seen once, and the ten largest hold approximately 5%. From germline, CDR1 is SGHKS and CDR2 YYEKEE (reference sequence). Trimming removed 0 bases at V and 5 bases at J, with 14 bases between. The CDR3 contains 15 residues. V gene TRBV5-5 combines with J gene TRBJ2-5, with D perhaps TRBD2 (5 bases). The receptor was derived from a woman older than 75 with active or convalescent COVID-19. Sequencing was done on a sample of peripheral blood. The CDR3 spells CASSLETSRGETQYF. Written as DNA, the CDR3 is TGTGCCAGCAGCTTGGAAACCAGTAGAGGGGAGACCCAGTACTTC.